Below are 18 T cell receptor beta chains sequenced from a single sample in a study of CD8+CD57+ T cells in acquired aplastic anemia. The study profiled TCR beta VDJ and CDR3 using genomic DNA as template. TCRdb redid the calling of the reads with MiXCR, one entry per CDR3 protein. The sample yields some 170,000 distinct CDR3 sequences, just under 45% seen once. Sequenced input: sorted CD4+, CD8+, or CD8+CD57+ T cells (not recorded which) from PBMCs. These receptors were obtained from a human donor in good health.

Comment on this clonotype: A much larger clone lies one base from this, so it may be a read error. The chain has TRBV11-2 and TRBJ1-1; tentatively, D is TRBD1 (5 bases). CDR3 length: 15 amino acids. V was pared by 5 bases and J by 5 bases, with 18 bases between. CDR1 is SGHAT, CDR2 FQNNGV, per germline. The CDR3 protein is CASSLRGGRYTEAFF. The CDR3 DNA reads as TGTGCCAGCAGCCTTCGCGGGGGACGATATACTGAAGCTTTCTTT.

This chain links TRBV20-1 with TRBJ2-3; 8 positions agree with TRBD2. Per germline, CDR1 DFQATT and CDR2 SNEGSKA (reference sequence). CDR3 size: 14 residues. J gave up 2 bases and V 3 bases, and 4 bases lay outside the gene matches. In DNA form, the CDR3 reads TGCAGTGCTAGTAGCGGGACCCCCACAGATACGCAGTATTTT. It is translated as CSASSGTPTDTQYF.

This clonotype was seen many times. This sequence joins TRBV4-1 and TRBJ1-5; the match to TRBD1 covers 7 bases. Germline V gene sequence: CDR1 MGHRA, CDR2 YSYEKL. This CDR3 spans 15 amino acids. The ends lost 4 bases at V and 3 bases at J; junction bases unmatched: 6. The DNA for the CDR3 is TGCGCCAGCAGCCGAGAGGGACAGCCCAATCAGCCCCAGCATTTT. It specifies CASSREGQPNQPQHF.

The V gene is TRBV9, the J gene TRBJ1-2; 8 bases agree with TRBD1. The trim removed 0 bases at V and 0 bases at J, leaving 13 bases unmatched. CDR1 and CDR2 (germline): SGDLS, YYNGEE. This CDR3 has 19 amino acids. CDR3 DNA sequence: TGTGCCAGCAGCGTAGCGTGGACAGGACAGGGCTCCTCTAACTATGGCTACACCTTC. Translated: CASSVAWTGQGSSNYGYTF.

The gene calls are TRBV10-3 and TRBJ1-2; TRBD1 is a possible D gene (5 bases). From germline, CDR1 is ENHRY and CDR2 SYGVKD. This CDR3 contains 13 residues. V was shortened by 3 bases and J by 7 bases, with 12 bases between the two germline ends. The CDR3 coding sequence is TGTGCCATCAGTGAAAAGGGGTGGGGTGGCTACACCTTC. Its protein is CAISEKGWGGYTF.

This clonotype came up many times. This rearrangement joins TRBV5-1 to TRBJ1-2; D is ambiguous. With 0 bases removed from V and 3 bases from J, the gap between germline ends came to 9 bases. This CDR3 is built from 14 residues. Germline V gives CDR1 SGHRS, CDR2 YFSETQ. CDR3 bases: TGCGCCAGCAGCTTGGGGCAGGTAGACTATGGCTACACCTTC. Protein product: CASSLGQVDYGYTF. The complete variable domain, with remaining parts taken from reference TRBV5-1 and TRBJ1-2, reads KAGVTQTPRYLIKTRGQQVTLSCSPISGHRSVSWYQQTPGQGLQFLFEYFSETQRNKGNFPGRFSGRQFSNSRSEMNVSTLELGDSALYLCASSLGQVDYGYTFGSGTRLTVV.

This clonotype was seen repeatedly, ten times or more. The chain employs TRBV7-3 and TRBJ2-7; D is undetermined. CDR1 is SGHTA and CDR2 is FQGTGA in the germline V gene. The CDR3 loop spans 14 amino acids. V shed 1 base and J shed 7 bases, with 14 bases lying between them. This chain's CDR3 is CASSLNSPGGEQYF. The CDR3 coding sequence is TGTGCCAGCAGCTTAAACAGTCCTGGTGGTGAGCAGTACTTC.

V gene TRBV10-3 combines with J gene TRBJ1-2; D is unclear. Germline V gene sequence: CDR1 ENHRY, CDR2 SYGVKD. V lost 0 bases and J lost 0, with 14 bases in between. The CDR3 is 17 residues long. The CDR3 sequence is CAISESNSRLANYGYTF. CDR3 in DNA: TGTGCCATCAGTGAGTCGAACAGCCGGCTAGCTAACTATGGCTACACCTTC.

Regarding this clonotype: A read error may explain this, as a much larger clone is one base away. The V call is TRBV11-2, the J call TRBJ2-5; 7 bases map to TRBD1. The germline gives CDR1 SGHAT, CDR2 FQNNGV. This CDR3 has 17 amino acids. The DNA of the CDR3 is TGCGCCAGCGGCCAAGACAAGACAAGGACAGGTCAAGAGACCCAGTACTTC. This sequence encodes CASGQDKTRTGQETQYF.

This clonotype was recorded at least ten times. The genes are TRBV14 and TRBJ1-2; TRBD1 might be the D (5 bases). The CDR3 is made up of 16 amino acids. In germline, CDR1 is SGHDN, CDR2 FVKESK. Trimming took 3 bases from V and 2 from J, leaving 16 bases between them. CDR3 in amino acids: CASSHKTPGRNYGYTF. The CDR3 DNA is TGTGCCAGCAGCCACAAAACCCCGGGACGGAACTATGGCTACACCTTC.

The chain carries TRBV20-1 and TRBJ1-2; TRBD1 agrees at 9 bases. CDR1 DFQATT and CDR2 SNEGSKA come from the germline V gene (reference sequence). The CDR3 has 15 amino acids. Losses at the gene ends were 0 bases for V and 7 bases for J; bases not matched to a gene: 9. CDR3 sequence: CSARDWDRESSGYTF. The CDR3 DNA follows: TGCAGTGCTAGAGATTGGGACAGGGAATCATCTGGCTACACCTTC.

This chain links TRBV28 with TRBJ1-5, with a possible D match to TRBD1 (5 bases). V gave up 5 bases and J gave up 2 bases, with 13 bases separating them. This CDR3 is 15 amino acids long. Germline loops: CDR1 MDHEN, CDR2 SYDVKM. Here the CDR3 reads CASSTRLGGNQPQHF. The CDR3 nucleotides are TGTGCCAGCAGTACAAGGTTGGGGGGCAATCAGCCCCAGCATTTT.

The V and J genes are TRBV18 and TRBJ2-7; D unresolved. Trimming pared 2 bases from V and 4 bases from J, leaving 12 bases between. Germline V gives CDR1 KGHSH, CDR2 LQKENI. This CDR3 contains 14 residues. The chain's CDR3 is CASSPNNLGYEQYF. In DNA form, the CDR3 reads TGTGCCAGCTCACCAAATAACCTGGGGTACGAGCAGTACTTC.

In this sample, this clonotype turned up many times. The chain is built from TRBV24-1 and TRBJ2-3; 8 nucleotides agree with TRBD1. Germline CDR1 KGHDR, CDR2 SFDVKD. V gave up 6 bases and J gave up 5 bases; unmatched junction bases: 6. This CDR3 contains 14 residues. The CDR3 nucleotides are TGTGCCACCAGTCTAGGACAGGGAGGAGATACGCAGTATTTT. This sequence encodes CATSLGQGGDTQYF.

There are many counts of this clonotype. This chain uses TRBV10-1 with TRBJ1-1; TRBD1 agrees at 10 bases. Trimming at V came to 2 bases and at J to 5 bases, leaving 2 bases not matched to a gene. CDR3 length equals 14 residues. CDR1 WNHNN and CDR2 SYGVQD come from the germline V gene (reference sequence). CDR3 protein: CASSEDRGRTEAFF. The DNA for the CDR3 is TGCGCCAGCAGTGAGGACAGGGGGCGTACTGAAGCTTTCTTT.

This clonotype was recorded many times. The CDR3, as DNA: TGCGCCAGCAGCTCCCCTAGCGGGAGTAAGACAGATACGCAGTATTTT. It specifies CASSSPSGSKTDTQYF. The chain has TRBV5-1 and TRBJ2-3; 10 positions agree with TRBD2. The germline gives CDR1 SGHRS, CDR2 YFSETQ. The junction had 7 bases not matched to a gene; V was cut back by 3 bases and J by 3 bases. The CDR3 is made up of 16 amino acids. Variable domain in full (rest from reference TRBV5-1 and TRBJ2-3): KAGVTQTPRYLIKTRGQQVTLSCSPISGHRSVSWYQQTPGQGLQFLFEYFSETQRNKGNFPGRFSGRQFSNSRSEMNVSTLELGDSALYLCASSSPSGSKTDTQYFGPGTRLTVL.

In its sample, this clonotype was seen once. A much larger clone differs by one base, so this may be a read error. The chain joins TRBV10-3 to TRBJ2-5; D perhaps matches TRBD1 (7 bases). This CDR3 is built from 15 residues. CDR1 is ENHRY, CDR2 SYGVKD, per germline. Trimming cost V 5 bases and J 4 bases, with 17 bases left between them. The CDR3 sequence: CAISFGGTVLETQYF. The DNA of the CDR3 is TGTGCCATCAGTTTCGGCGGGACAGTTTTAGAGACCCAGTACTTC.

This clonotype was seen ten or more times. The CDR3 nucleotides read TGTGCCATCAGTGAAATCGTGGGAATGAACACTGAAGCTTTCTTT. This gives the protein CAISEIVGMNTEAFF. The rearrangement uses TRBV10-3 and TRBJ1-1, with D unclear. V lost 3 bases and J lost 0, with 11 bases in between. The germline gives CDR1 ENHRY, CDR2 SYGVKD. This CDR3 region has 15 residues.